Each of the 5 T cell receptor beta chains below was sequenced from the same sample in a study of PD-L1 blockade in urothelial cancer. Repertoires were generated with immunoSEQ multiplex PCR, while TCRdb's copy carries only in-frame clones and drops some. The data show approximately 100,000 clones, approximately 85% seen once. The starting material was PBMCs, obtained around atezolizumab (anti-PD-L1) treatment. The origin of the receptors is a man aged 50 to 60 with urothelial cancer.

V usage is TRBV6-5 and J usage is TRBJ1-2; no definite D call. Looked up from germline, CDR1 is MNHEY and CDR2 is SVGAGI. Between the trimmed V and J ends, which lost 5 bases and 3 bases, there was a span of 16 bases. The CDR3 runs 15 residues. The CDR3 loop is CASSPSMGGHYGYTF. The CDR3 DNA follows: TGTGCCAGCAGTCCATCTATGGGCGGGCACTATGGCTACACCTTC.

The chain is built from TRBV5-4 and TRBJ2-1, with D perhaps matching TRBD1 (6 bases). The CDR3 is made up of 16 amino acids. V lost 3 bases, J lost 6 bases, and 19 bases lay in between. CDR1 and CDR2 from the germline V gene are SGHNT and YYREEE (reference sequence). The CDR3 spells CASSSATTAGVNEQFF. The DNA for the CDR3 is TGTGCCAGCAGCTCAGCGACGACGGCAGGGGTCAATGAGCAGTTCTTC.

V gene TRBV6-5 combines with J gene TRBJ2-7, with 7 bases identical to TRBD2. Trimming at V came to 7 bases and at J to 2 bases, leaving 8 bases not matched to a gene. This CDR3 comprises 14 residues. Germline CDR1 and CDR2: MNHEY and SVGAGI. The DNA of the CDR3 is TGTGCCAGCACCCCCCTCGGGAGGACCTACGAGCAGTACTTC. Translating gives CASTPLGRTYEQYF.

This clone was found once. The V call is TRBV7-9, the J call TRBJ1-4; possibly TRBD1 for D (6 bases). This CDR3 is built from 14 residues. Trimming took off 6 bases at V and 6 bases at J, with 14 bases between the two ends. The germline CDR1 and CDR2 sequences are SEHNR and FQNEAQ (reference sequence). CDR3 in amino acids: CASRATGEYEKLFF. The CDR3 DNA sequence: TGTGCCAGCAGGGCGACAGGCGAATATGAAAAACTGTTTTTT.

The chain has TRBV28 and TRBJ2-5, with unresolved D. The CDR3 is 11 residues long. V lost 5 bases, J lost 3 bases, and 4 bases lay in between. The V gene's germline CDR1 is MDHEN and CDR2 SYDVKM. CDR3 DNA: TGTGCCAGCAGTGTAAAAGAGACCCAGTACTTC. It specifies CASSVKETQYF.